What follows is one T cell receptor beta chain and its context. Its antigen is unidentified. This CDR3 contains 16 residues. Germline trimming cut 4 bases from V and 1 base from J; bases unmatched to any gene: 12. Germline-derived CDR1 and CDR2 are GTSNPN and SVGIG (reference sequence). 60 Vbeta and 13 Jbeta primers were used in PCR. The data were produced by immunoSEQ multiplex PCR, yet TCRdb's version contains in-frame clones alone and is incomplete. The sample lists around 150,000 clones, roughly 83% occurring once. This sample is drawn from a study of cytomegalovirus exposure and HLA in healthy donors. Study in general: Counted in an early data release were some 81 million unique TCRs from HLA-typed donors. Clustering assigned about 79% of the 350 to 450 genotyped donors to the Caucasian-associated ancestry cluster. Overall study results and limits: When a later analysis compared HLA-associated TCR beta chains with equally common others, the HLA-associated chains turned out to be more clonally expanded and to have lower generation probabilities. Trimming of TCR beta V- and J-genes showed a link, identified in a later analysis, to a missense DCLRE1C variant.

The clonotype comes from a human donor in good health. The sequencing input was PBMCs. J is TRBJ1-2 and V is TRBV30; 7 bases match TRBD1. The CDR3 loop is CAWTVGQRDFNYGYTF. CDR3 nucleotides: TGTGCCTGGACTGTGGGACAGAGGGACTTTAACTATGGCTACACCTTC. The complete variable domain, with remaining parts taken from reference TRBV30 and TRBJ1-2, reads SQTIHQWPATLVQPVGSPLSLECTVEGTSNPNLYWYRQAAGRGLQLLFYSVGIGQISSEVPQNLSASRPQDRQFILSSKKLLLSDSGFYLCAWTVGQRDFNYGYTFGSGTRLTVV.